Sequencing of this T cell receptor (beta chain) was carried out in a study of blood T cell repertoires in COVID-19. In the study overall: Samples representing acute and convalescent COVID-19 were sourced from the United States, Italy and Spain.

The CDR3 extends over 14 amino acids. CDR1 SEHNR and CDR2 FQNEAQ come from the germline V gene (reference sequence). V was shortened by 3 bases and J by 1 base, with 9 bases between the two germline ends. Per the original data handling: Amplification of reference gene primers provided the estimated nucleated cell counts. Using immunoSEQ multiplex PCR, the repertoire was profiled, and TCRdb retains in-frame clones only, with some absent. V, J and clone size reflect that table, while D and trimming were determined from the DNA. In the table there are some 180,000 clones, about three quarters of which are singletons.

The sample was peripheral blood. This clonotype was obtained from a woman aged 45-59 years with active or convalescent COVID-19. V is TRBV7-9 and J is TRBJ1-1; tentative D call: TRBD1 (5 bases). The CDR3 region has the DNA TGTGCCAGCAGCTTCCGACAGAGGAACACTGAAGCTTTCTTT. Amino acid sequence: CASSFRQRNTEAFF.